This is a list of T cell receptor beta chains from one sample in a study of shared clonotypes between healthy human individuals. Generated by immunoSEQ multiplex PCR, the TCRdb table keeps only in-frame clones and is missing some. Here the sample spans roughly 520,000 clones, roughly 95% being singletons. Sequencing was performed on naive CD4+ T cells sorted from blood. These receptors all stem from a woman younger than 45 in good health. Both conserved end residues are part of each CDR3. The D gene is left open where the match is weak.

CASSVSGNDQETQYF TRBJ2-5 TRBD2 TRBV9
CASSEEWRGTGKVYTEAFF TRBJ1-1 TRBD1 TRBV6-1
CASSRVEGLNEQFF TRBJ2-1 . TRBV2
CASMETVYEQYF TRBJ2-7 . TRBV28
CASSINRGGTEAFF TRBJ1-1 TRBD1 TRBV28
CASSFPGSQTQYF TRBJ2-5 . TRBV5-4
CASSRSGPSTDTQYF TRBJ2-3 . TRBV19
CASSRTSGDYEQYF TRBJ2-7 TRBD2 TRBV5-1
CASSQLVRGLNYGYTF TRBJ1-2 . TRBV5-6
CASLEGGETQYF TRBJ2-5 . TRBV6-1
CASSFPGQGGDTGELFF TRBJ2-2 . TRBV28
CASSFTSGWNADTQYF TRBJ2-3 TRBD2 TRBV28
CASSLQLAGVGQETQYF TRBJ2-5 TRBD2 TRBV5-4
CASSLGTHRDTNTGELFF TRBJ2-2 . TRBV7-9
CASSPYVPGQGKNEKLFF TRBJ1-4 TRBD1 TRBV27
CASSPLAVGGQNTEAFF TRBJ1-1 . TRBV18
CASSGQRGQTSGYTF TRBJ1-2 TRBD1 TRBV2
CASSPTRGGSGNTIYF TRBJ1-3 TRBD1 TRBV18
CSVYTGPASGNTGELFF TRBJ2-2 TRBD2 TRBV29-1
CASSPSRQGFGYTF TRBJ1-2 TRBD1 TRBV18
CASSPQPSGKIF TRBJ2-1 TRBD2 TRBV11-2
CASSSMAGSRETQYF TRBJ2-5 . TRBV5-1
CASSHPNRADTQYF TRBJ2-3 . TRBV28
CASSQGARGNTIYF TRBJ1-3 TRBD1 TRBV5-1
CASSLRGGPLSSGANVLTF TRBJ2-6 . TRBV5-1
CASSIKRAGDYSNQPQHF TRBJ1-5 . TRBV19
CASRADRGTINQPQHF TRBJ1-5 TRBD1 TRBV19
CASSLGVGDTQYF TRBJ2-3 . TRBV7-2
CASSIAYGTGDYEQYF TRBJ2-7 TRBD1 TRBV19
CASSQDQGTDTQYF TRBJ2-3 . TRBV4-1
CASKGQGLNEQFF TRBJ2-1 TRBD1 TRBV2
CASSIAGGGSEQYF TRBJ2-7 TRBD2 TRBV19
CASSPGQGAPEAFF TRBJ1-1 TRBD1 TRBV5-1
CASTKNTGELFF TRBJ2-2 . TRBV28
CASRTTTGEKLFF TRBJ1-4 TRBD1 TRBV27
CASSPSGTGNTEAFF TRBJ1-1 . TRBV7-3
CASSDLSTDTQYF TRBJ2-3 . TRBV10-1
CASSFEALQPQHF TRBJ1-5 . TRBV7-2
CASKGDSNQPQHF TRBJ1-5 . TRBV7-9
CASSERYLSETQYF TRBJ2-5 . TRBV6-1
CASTARAGRQYF TRBJ2-4 . TRBV6-5